The 27 T cell receptor beta chains below were found in one sample sequenced in a study of control samples from healthy donors and cancer patients. Only in-frame clones appear in the TCRdb table, and some are missing; sequencing was by immunoSEQ multiplex PCR. The sample holds 210,000 or so clones, 91% seen once. Sequencing used blood. These receptors all come from a man aged 25 to 40 in good health.

This clone was seen once. V is TRBV30 and J is TRBJ2-7; no clear D. V gave up 0 bases and J gave up 4 bases, with 16 bases separating them. Germline V gene data show CDR1 as GTSNPN and CDR2 as SVGIG (reference sequence). CDR3 length: 15 amino acids. The CDR3 DNA is TGTGCCTGGAGTGTACCAATGGCCGCTCAGTACGAGCAGTACTTC. This codes for CAWSVPMAAQYEQYF.

Remarks on this clone: Other DNA variants within this sample encode the same CDR3. The chain is built from TRBV28 and TRBJ1-1; 10 bases map to TRBD1. The CDR3 length is 14 residues. J was trimmed by 5 bases and V by 6 bases; bases with no gene match: 6. Germline V gene data show CDR1 as MDHEN and CDR2 as SYDVKM. CDR3 nucleotide sequence: TGTGCCAGCAGCCGGGACAGGGGTGGAACTGAAGCTTTCTTT. This encodes CASSRDRGGTEAFF.

J is TRBJ2-7 and V is TRBV6-4; no definite D call. V was cut by 6 bases and J by 0 bases, with 15 bases left in between. From germline, CDR1 is MRHNA and CDR2 SNTAGT. The CDR3 loop spans 15 amino acids. The CDR3 protein is CASSSSRTDSYEQYF. CDR3 coding DNA: TGTGCCAGCAGCTCTTCGCGGACGGACTCCTACGAGCAGTACTTC.

The CDR3 spells CAWSQPPLNTEAFF. The DNA of the CDR3 is TGTGCCTGGAGTCAACCTCCTTTAAACACTGAAGCTTTCTTT. The chain carries TRBV30 and TRBJ1-1, with unresolved D. This CDR3 has 14 residues. V gave up 2 bases and J gave up 2 bases, with 12 bases separating them. Germline lookup yields CDR1 GTSNPN and CDR2 SVGIG (reference sequence).

The chain has TRBV18 and TRBJ1-1, with 7 bases lining up with TRBD1. V was clipped by 5 bases and J by 1 base; unmatched bases: 7. Germline CDR1 and CDR2: KGHSH and LQKENI. CDR3 length equals 15 residues. The DNA for the CDR3 is TGTGCCAGCTCAGCGTCAACAGGGGAGAACACTGAAGCTTTCTTT. It encodes CASSASTGENTEAFF. The full variable domain, completed using reference TRBV18 and TRBJ1-1, is NAGVMQNPRHLVRRRGQEARLRCSPMKGHSHVYWYRQLPEEGLKFMVYLQKENIIDESGMPKERFSAEFPKEGPSILRIQQVVRGDSAAYFCASSASTGENTEAFFGQGTRLTVV.

The chain joins TRBV25-1 to TRBJ2-3; D gene ambiguous. Germline loops: CDR1 MGHDK, CDR2 SYGVNS. V lost 4 bases to trimming and J lost 6 bases, with 11 bases between them. The CDR3 length is 13 residues. The DNA of the CDR3 is TGTGCCAGCAGTGCCTGGGGAATTGATACGCAGTATTTT. Amino acids: CASSAWGIDTQYF.

This chain uses TRBV5-1 with TRBJ1-2, with unresolved D. Trimming removed 3 bases from V and 3 bases from J, with 15 bases in between. From germline, CDR1 is SGHRS and CDR2 YFSETQ. The CDR3 has 15 residues. The CDR3 nucleotides are TGCGCCAGCAGCTCGGTTCCTAAAGGTGACTATGGCTACACCTTC. Amino acid sequence: CASSSVPKGDYGYTF.

The chain links TRBV6-4 to TRBJ1-6; unclear D gene. Trimming left V 4 bases short and J 7 bases short, with 11 bases between. CDR1 is MRHNA and CDR2 is SNTAGT in the germline V gene. The CDR3 spans 14 residues. The CDR3 DNA reads TGTGCCAGCAGTGTGGGAGTTACAAATTCACCCCTCCACTTT. This encodes CASSVGVTNSPLHF.

The chain uses TRBV20-1 and TRBJ1-2; D gene unclear. Trimming removed 6 bases from V and 1 base from J, with 6 bases in between. This CDR3 region has 11 residues. Germline V gene sequence: CDR1 DFQATT, CDR2 SNEGSKA (reference sequence). The CDR3 DNA reads as TGCAGTGCCAGTTTTAACTATGGCTACACCTTC. Encoded protein: CSASFNYGYTF.

The chain recombines TRBV11-2 with TRBJ1-4; D remains unclear. Germline V gene sequence: CDR1 SGHAT, CDR2 FQNNGV. V was shortened by 0 bases and J by 6 bases, with 17 bases between the two germline ends. This CDR3 comprises 17 residues. CDR3 protein: CASSLDGLGRTYEKLFF. In nucleotides, the CDR3 is TGTGCCAGCAGCTTAGACGGTTTAGGCAGGACCTATGAAAAACTGTTTTTT.

CDR3: CAIKNTGELFF. The CDR3 bases are TGTGCCATTAAGAACACCGGGGAGCTGTTTTTT. J is TRBJ2-2 and V is TRBV12-3 or TRBV12-4, with D hard to call. V lost 10 bases, J lost 1 base, and 4 bases lay in between. The CDR3 totals 11 residues.

The chain employs TRBV6-6 and TRBJ1-4, with 9 bases identical to TRBD1. Germline V CDR1 and CDR2: MNHNY, SVGAGI (reference sequence). This CDR3 spans 18 amino acids. V trimming: 5 bases; J trimming: 8 bases; junction bases outside the gene matches: 18. The DNA for the CDR3 is TGTGCCAGCAGTCATCCCGGGACAGGGCGACATGAGCGGGAAAAACTGTTTTTT. Encoded protein: CASSHPGTGRHEREKLFF.

This rearrangement joins TRBV6-5 to TRBJ2-3, with unresolved D. The CDR3 has 15 amino acids. Between the trimmed V and J ends, which lost 7 bases and 1 base, there was a span of 15 bases. Germline V gives CDR1 MNHEY, CDR2 SVGAGI. CDR3 loop: CASISNPLGTDTQYF. CDR3 sequence (DNA): TGTGCCAGCATTTCCAACCCCCTGGGCACAGATACGCAGTATTTT.

This sequence joins TRBV4-1 and TRBJ2-2; D may be TRBD1 (6 bases). V gave up 7 bases and J gave up 6 bases, with 15 bases separating them. Germline-derived CDR1 and CDR2 are MGHRA and YSYEKL. The length of the CDR3 is 14 residues. CDR3 in DNA: TGCGCCAGCAAACTCACAGGGATATCCGGGGAGCTGTTTTTT. It translates to CASKLTGISGELFF.

The V and J genes are TRBV19 and TRBJ1-5, with D perhaps TRBD1 (5 bases). V dropped 6 bases and J dropped 6 bases, with 12 bases sitting between them. This CDR3 spans 13 amino acids. Germline CDR1 LNHDA, CDR2 SQIVND (reference sequence). The CDR3 bases are TGTGCCAGTAGCGAGGGGAGTAGTCAGCCCCAGCATTTT. It is translated as CASSEGSSQPQHF.

The chain has TRBV29-1 and TRBJ1-1; no clear D gene. Trimming took off 1 base at V and 4 bases at J, with 13 bases between the two ends. This CDR3 region has 14 residues. The germline V gene encodes CDR1 SQVTM and CDR2 ANQGSEA. This CDR3 reads CSVEGNYPVTEAFF. The CDR3 bases are TGCAGCGTTGAAGGTAATTATCCAGTCACTGAAGCTTTCTTT.

The count of this clone is one. CDR3 residues: CASRQTEKLFF. The CDR3 coding sequence is TGTGCCAGCAGGCAAACAGAAAAACTGTTTTTT. The chain recombines TRBV12-3 or TRBV12-4 with TRBJ1-4; D is uncertain. This CDR3 has 11 residues. Trimming took 6 bases from V and 8 from J, leaving 7 bases between them.

This chain uses TRBV27 with TRBJ1-1; D might be TRBD1 (6 bases). V lost 5 bases to trimming and J lost 9 bases, with 13 bases between them. CDR3 length equals 12 residues. Germline CDR1 and CDR2: MNHEY and SMNVEV (reference sequence). The CDR3 reads CASSPGAEKAFF. The CDR3 coding sequence is TGTGCCAGCAGTCCAGGGGCTGAGAAAGCTTTCTTT.

For the CDR3, the DNA is TGTGCCAGCAGTTCCCCCCGGGGGCAGAGGAACACTGAAGCTTTCTTT. Protein: CASSSPRGQRNTEAFF. The genes are TRBV27 and TRBJ1-1, with TRBD1 as a possible D gene (6 bases). Per germline, CDR1 MNHEY and CDR2 SMNVEV (reference sequence). The CDR3 has 16 residues. V lost 4 bases to trimming and J lost 1 base, with 16 bases between them.

J is TRBJ1-5 and V is TRBV6-6, with D perhaps TRBD1 (5 bases). The germline V gene has CDR1 MNHNY and CDR2 SVGAGI (reference sequence). V lost 8 bases, J lost 1 base, and 6 bases lay in between. The CDR3 contains 12 residues. The CDR3 nucleotides read TGTGCCAGCCGACAGAGCAATCAGCCCCAGCATTTT. Translating it yields CASRQSNQPQHF.

V gene TRBV5-1 combines with J gene TRBJ1-4; no reliable D call. Germline CDR1 is SGHRS and CDR2 is YFSETQ. The CDR3 length is 13 residues. V dropped 4 bases and J dropped 3 bases, with 7 bases sitting between them. CDR3 amino acids: CASSGGSNEKLFF. CDR3 sequence (DNA): TGCGCCAGCAGCGGTGGGTCTAATGAAAAACTGTTTTTT.

This chain connects TRBV24-1 to TRBJ2-3, with TRBD2 identical over 13 bases. The CDR3 loop spans 15 amino acids. The V gene's germline CDR1 is KGHDR and CDR2 SFDVKD. V gave up 2 bases and J gave up 9 bases; unmatched junction bases: 4. The CDR3 DNA reads as TGTGCCACCAGTGATTCCTGGACTAGCGGGGGCACGCAGTATTTT. Translated, it gives CATSDSWTSGGTQYF.

This clone was recorded a few times. The J gene is TRBJ1-2, the V gene TRBV27; tentative D call: TRBD1 (6 bases). The V end was cut by 3 bases, the J end by 3 bases, with 8 bases between. Germline V gives CDR1 MNHEY, CDR2 SMNVEV (reference sequence). CDR3 length equals 13 residues. The CDR3 nucleotides are TGTGCCAGCAGTTTCGGACAGTACTATGGCTACACCTTC. Amino acids: CASSFGQYYGYTF.

The chain has TRBV5-4 and TRBJ2-7; TRBD2 agrees at 13 bases. The V and J ends lost 3 bases and 0 bases, in that order; junction bases with no gene match: 6. There are 17 residues in the CDR3. Germline V gene lookup returns CDR1 SGHNT and CDR2 YYREEE (reference sequence). CDR3 DNA: TGTGCCAGCAGCTCTGGGACTAGCGGGGTTACCTCCTACGAGCAGTACTTC. This sequence encodes CASSSGTSGVTSYEQYF.

There are many counts of this clone. The chain is built from TRBV15 and TRBJ1-2; D call uncertain. The CDR3 has 16 amino acids. V lost 1 base and J 4 bases, leaving 16 bases between the germline ends. CDR1 is LNHNV and CDR2 is YYDKDF in the germline V gene (reference sequence). The CDR3 bases are TGTGCCACCAGCAGAGGACGAGGCGGAGGGAGCTATGGCTACACCTTC. Translation gives CATSRGRGGGSYGYTF.

The genes are TRBV5-3 and TRBJ1-1; no clear D gene. TRBV5-3 is classed as an ORF, of uncertain function. Between the trimmed V and J ends, which lost 4 bases and 11 bases, there was a span of 15 bases. The CDR3 length is 12 residues. DNA for the CDR3: TGTGCCAGAAGCCATGGTTCGCATGGGGCTTTCTTT. It is translated as CARSHGSHGAFF.

This chain uses TRBV5-1 with TRBJ2-7, with TRBD1 matching 7 bases. The V gene end was trimmed by 3 bases and the J gene end by 5 bases; junction bases not matched to a gene: 8. Germline V gene sequence: CDR1 SGHRS, CDR2 YFSETQ. The CDR3 runs 14 residues. DNA for the CDR3: TGCGCCAGCAGCTCCCCGGGACAGAACCACGAGCAGTACTTC. Translated, it gives CASSSPGQNHEQYF.